Each of the 3 T cell receptor beta chains below was sequenced from the same sample in a study of cytomegalovirus exposure and HLA in healthy donors. The PCR was carried out with 60 Vbeta primers and 13 Jbeta primers. Using immunoSEQ multiplex PCR, the repertoire was profiled, and TCRdb retains in-frame clones only, with some absent. The table shows over 150,000 clones, with roughly 73% occurring only once. Sequencing was carried out using PBMCs. These receptors came from a male donor in good health and CMV-seronegative.

This clone has just a few counts. The chain combines TRBV7-9 with TRBJ1-5; D possibly corresponds to TRBD1 (6 bases). In germline, CDR1 is SEHNR, CDR2 FQNEAQ (reference sequence). This CDR3 spans 13 amino acids. Trimming pared 5 bases from V and 5 bases from J, leaving 10 bases between. The DNA of the CDR3 is TGTGCCAGCAGCCCAAACAGGGATCAGCCCCAGCATTTT. It yields the protein CASSPNRDQPQHF. Full variable domain (remainder filled in from reference TRBV7-9 and TRBJ1-5): DTGVSQNPRHKITKRGQNVTFRCDPISEHNRLYWYRQTLGQGPEFLTYFQNEAQLEKSRLLSDRFSAERPKGSFSTLEIQRTEQGDSAMYLCASSPNRDQPQHFGDGTRLSIL.

The chain couples TRBV6-1 to TRBJ2-1; the match to TRBD2 covers 7 bases. Trimming removed 6 bases from V and 2 bases from J; junction bases left unmatched: 7. Germline CDR1 and CDR2: MNHNS and SASEGT. The CDR3 length is 15 residues. This chain's CDR3 is CASRPGGSTYNEQFF. CDR3 in DNA: TGTGCCAGCAGACCCGGGGGGAGTACCTACAATGAGCAGTTCTTC.

This clone was found once. The junction and the germline gene differ at one end; a read error may be behind it. The sample has other DNA sequences that encode this CDR3 too. The V and J genes are TRBV15 and TRBJ2-3; 7 bases fit TRBD1. CDR1 is LNHNV and CDR2 is YYDKDF in the germline V gene (reference sequence). The CDR3 is 15 residues long. The CDR3 protein is CATSRGDSSTDTQYF. The CDR3, as DNA: TGTGCCACCAGCAGAGGGGACAGTAGCACAGATACGCAGTACTTT. The full variable domain, rest sourced from reference TRBV15 and TRBJ2-3, is DAMVIQNPRYQVTQFGKPVTLSCSQTLNHNVMYWYQQKSSQAPKLLFHYYDKDFNNEADTPDNFQSRRPNTSFCFLDIRSPGLGDTAMYLCATSRGDSSTDTQYFGPGTRLTVL.